Following are 14 T cell receptor beta chains from one sample sequenced in a study of blood T cell repertoires in COVID-19. Measured with immunoSEQ multiplex PCR; TCRdb has only the in-frame clones, and not every one. The sample consists of about 330,000 clones, approximately 88% of them appearing once. The sample consisted of PBMCs or T cells enriched from blood (not recorded which). The receptors derive from a man aged 25 to 40 who had recovered from COVID-19.

The genes are TRBV5-1 and TRBJ1-4; 12 nucleotides align to TRBD1. The V gene's germline CDR1 is SGHRS and CDR2 YFSETQ. This CDR3 has 17 amino acids. The V gene end was trimmed by 4 bases and the J gene end by 13 bases; junction bases not matched to a gene: 17. CDR3 DNA sequence: TGCGCCAGCAGCCGCGGGGACCGGGACAGGGGGCGGGAAGGACTGTTTTTT. Encoded protein: CASSRGDRDRGREGLFF.

This chain connects TRBV7-9 to TRBJ2-2, with 8 bases fitting TRBD2. V was clipped by 2 bases and J by 1 base; unmatched bases: 3. Germline V gene lookup returns CDR1 SEHNR and CDR2 FQNEAQ (reference sequence). This CDR3 is built from 16 residues. CDR3 nucleotides: TGTGCCAGCAGCTTACGCGGGGGGCAGAACACCGGGGAGCTGTTTTTT. It specifies CASSLRGGQNTGELFF.

This chain uses TRBV5-5 with TRBJ1-3; 7 nucleotides line up with TRBD1. V gave up 3 bases and J gave up 2 bases; unmatched junction bases: 11. From germline, CDR1 is SGHKS and CDR2 YYEKEE (reference sequence). This CDR3 contains 17 residues. The CDR3 spells CASSSKQGQGTGNTIYF. DNA for the CDR3: TGTGCCAGCAGCTCCAAACAGGGGCAGGGGACTGGAAACACCATATATTTT.

The chain couples TRBV15 to TRBJ2-7, with 7 bases lining up with TRBD1. CDR3 length equals 14 residues. V shed 4 bases, J shed 0 bases, and the junction held 3 bases outside the gene matches. The germline V gene encodes CDR1 LNHNV and CDR2 YYDKDF (reference sequence). The DNA of the CDR3 is TGTGCCACCAGCATAGACAGGGCCTCCTACGAGCAGTACTTC. Its protein product is CATSIDRASYEQYF.

This clone has just a few counts. V and J are TRBV19 and TRBJ2-7, with D tentatively TRBD1 (6 bases). The CDR3 covers 14 residues. Germline V gene data show CDR1 as LNHDA and CDR2 as SQIVND (reference sequence). The V gene lost 6 bases and the J gene lost 0 bases, with 12 bases spanning the gap. The CDR3 DNA reads TGTGCCAGTAGCCGACAGGTAATCTCCTACGAGCAGTACTTC. Its protein product is CASSRQVISYEQYF. Using reference TRBV19 and TRBJ2-7 for the parts outside the CDR3, the full variable domain is DGGITQSPKYLFRKEGQNVTLSCEQNLNHDAMYWYRQDPGQGLRLIYYSQIVNDFQKGDIAEGYSVSREKKESFPLTVTSAQKNPTAFYLCASSRQVISYEQYFGPGTRLTVT.

The gene calls are TRBV6-5 and TRBJ1-1; possibly TRBD1 for D (6 bases). This CDR3 is built from 14 residues. The ends were cut back, 5 bases at V and 1 base at J, with 11 bases in the middle. CDR1 MNHEY and CDR2 SVGAGI come from the germline V gene. CDR3 coding DNA: TGTGCCAGCAGTCTAACGACAGGGAACACTGAAGCTTTCTTT. Translating it yields CASSLTTGNTEAFF.

V gene TRBV4-1 combines with J gene TRBJ1-1; TRBD1 might be the D (5 bases). V lost 4 bases and J 1 base, leaving 7 bases between the germline ends. The CDR3 is made up of 13 amino acids. Germline values: CDR1 MGHRA, CDR2 YSYEKL. The CDR3 is CASSPRANTEAFF. The CDR3 region has the DNA TGCGCCAGCAGCCCCAGGGCGAACACTGAAGCTTTCTTT.

The chain is built from TRBV7-9 and TRBJ2-5, with 8 bases matching TRBD2. The CDR3 loop spans 15 amino acids. Germline V gives CDR1 SEHNR, CDR2 FQNEAQ (reference sequence). V was clipped by 2 bases and J by 13 bases; unmatched bases: 15. The CDR3 sequence is CASSLTGGLDRATYF. The CDR3 DNA sequence: TGTGCCAGCAGCTTAACGGGGGGGCTGGATCGTGCCACGTACTTC.

The rearrangement links TRBV28 to TRBJ1-1; D is ambiguous. This CDR3 is 12 amino acids long. V was clipped by 2 bases and J by 8 bases, with 9 bases between them. Germline-derived CDR1 and CDR2 are MDHEN and SYDVKM. The CDR3 region has the DNA TGTGCCAGCAGTTTAGGAGGGAGGGAAGCTTTCTTT. Translating it yields CASSLGGREAFF. The variable domain in full, with the rest retrieved from reference TRBV28 and TRBJ1-1, is DVKVTQSSRYLVKRTGEKVFLECVQDMDHENMFWYRQDPGLGLRLIYFSYDVKMKEKGDIPEGYSVSREKKERFSLILESASTNQTSMYLCASSLGGREAFFGQGTRLTVV.

This chain uses TRBV4-1 with TRBJ2-3, with 8 bases identical to TRBD2. Germline trimming cut 4 bases from V and 6 bases from J; bases unmatched to any gene: 9. The CDR3 totals 15 residues. CDR1 is MGHRA and CDR2 is YSYEKL in the germline V gene. In DNA, the CDR3 is TGCGCCAGCAGCCGGTCCGGCGGGGGGACGGATACGCAGTATTTT. Protein: CASSRSGGGTDTQYF.

V gene TRBV7-9 combines with J gene TRBJ2-1; D not resolved. Germline V CDR1 and CDR2: SEHNR, FQNEAQ (reference sequence). The CDR3 contains 17 residues. Trimming shortened V by 1 base and J by 2 bases, and 15 bases separated the two germline ends. DNA of the CDR3: TGTGCCAGCAGCTTAGGTTTTGCGCCAGGAACCTACAATGAGCAGTTCTTC. Translation: CASSLGFAPGTYNEQFF.

The chain carries TRBV7-8 and TRBJ2-2, with 9 bases fitting TRBD2. The CDR3 has 18 amino acids. Trimming removed 8 bases from V and 4 bases from J; junction bases left unmatched: 17. Per germline, CDR1 SGHVS and CDR2 FQNEAQ. CDR3 bases: TGTGCCAGCGCCCCACTCGTCCGGCGGGGGGGAATCACCGGGGAGCTGTTTTTT. Translated: CASAPLVRRGGITGELFF. Drawing the rest from reference TRBV7-8 and TRBJ2-2, the complete variable domain is GAGVSQSPRYKVAKRGQDVALRCDPISGHVSLFWYQQALGQGPEFLTYFQNEAQLDKSGLPSDRFFAERPEGSVSTLKIQRTQQEDSAVYLCASAPLVRRGGITGELFFGEGSRLTVL.

This chain uses TRBV19 with TRBJ1-6, with 7 bases identical to TRBD1. Germline V gives CDR1 LNHDA, CDR2 SQIVND (reference sequence). Germline trimming cut 9 bases from V and 8 bases from J; bases unmatched to any gene: 4. This CDR3 spans 12 amino acids. Here the CDR3 DNA reads TGTGCCAGCGGACAGGCCGATTCACCCCTCCACTTT. It codes for CASGQADSPLHF.

This chain connects TRBV6-5 to TRBJ2-7, with TRBD1 matching 8 bases. Germline CDR1 MNHEY, CDR2 SVGAGI. The CDR3 is made up of 15 amino acids. The V and J ends lost 1 base and 4 bases, in that order; junction bases with no gene match: 6. The CDR3: CASSYLAGGLYEQYF. The CDR3 coding sequence is TGTGCCAGCAGTTACTTGGCAGGGGGCTTGTACGAGCAGTACTTC.